The rows below give T cell receptor beta chains drawn from one sample of a study of blood T cell repertoires in COVID-19. Assay: immunoSEQ multiplex PCR; the TCRdb copy retains only in-frame clones and omits some. The profile shows some 180,000 clones, 75% to 90% of them singletons. The sequencing sample was made of peripheral blood. The source of these receptors is a woman in her sixties or seventies with acute or convalescent COVID-19. Each CDR3 is given with its conserved first and last residue. D genes are given only for firm matches. Not all rows give a size; the values are once, few, many and, for expanded clones, a class.

d_call: .; clone_size: .; j_call: TRBJ1-2; v_call: TRBV5-5; cdr3_nt: TGTGCCAGCAGCTGGGGGCTTCCTAACTATGGCTACACCTTC; cdr3_aa: CASSWGLPNYGYTF
d_call: .; clone_size: .; j_call: TRBJ1-1; v_call: TRBV2; cdr3_nt: TGTGCCAGCAGTGCGCAGGTCCTTATGAACACTGAAGCTTTCTTT; cdr3_aa: CASSAQVLMNTEAFF
d_call: TRBD1; clone_size: once; j_call: TRBJ1-1; v_call: TRBV14; cdr3_nt: TGTGCCAGCAGCCTGGGACAGGGGCCCACTGAAGCTTTCTTT; cdr3_aa: CASSLGQGPTEAFF
d_call: .; clone_size: few; j_call: TRBJ1-1; v_call: TRBV6-5; cdr3_nt: TGTGCCAGCAGGAGAGGGAATGAAGCTTTCTTT; cdr3_aa: CASRRGNEAFF
d_call: TRBD1; clone_size: .; j_call: TRBJ1-5; v_call: TRBV30; cdr3_nt: TGTGCCTGGGGGACAGATAGCAATCAGCCCCAGCATTTT; cdr3_aa: CAWGTDSNQPQHF
d_call: .; clone_size: .; j_call: TRBJ1-2; v_call: TRBV6-1; cdr3_nt: TGTGCCAGCAGTGAAGTTAGGGGTACCTATGGCTACACCTTC; cdr3_aa: CASSEVRGTYGYTF
d_call: TRBD1; clone_size: .; j_call: TRBJ2-5; v_call: TRBV20-1; cdr3_nt: TGCAGTGCTAGTCCCGGGACAGGGACAGAGACCCAGTACTTC; cdr3_aa: CSASPGTGTETQYF
d_call: .; clone_size: .; j_call: TRBJ2-5; v_call: TRBV7-9; cdr3_nt: TGTGCCAGCAGCCCAGCGGCCACCTGGGAGACCCAGTACTTC; cdr3_aa: CASSPAATWETQYF
d_call: .; clone_size: .; j_call: TRBJ1-4; v_call: TRBV20-1; cdr3_nt: TGCAGTGCTAGTAACAGCGGGGAAAAACTGTTTTTT; cdr3_aa: CSASNSGEKLFF
d_call: TRBD2; clone_size: once; j_call: TRBJ2-1; v_call: TRBV6-6; cdr3_nt: TGTGCCAGCAGTCCCGGGACTAGCGGGAACCTTTGGTACAATGAGCAGTTCTTC; cdr3_aa: CASSPGTSGNLWYNEQFF
d_call: .; clone_size: .; j_call: TRBJ1-2; v_call: TRBV9; cdr3_nt: TGTGCCAGCAGCCCCCCGACAGGACTTTTCTATGGCTACACCTTC; cdr3_aa: CASSPPTGLFYGYTF
d_call: .; clone_size: .; j_call: TRBJ2-2; v_call: TRBV6-5; cdr3_nt: TGTGCCAGCAGTTACGGGGCGTTCGCGAACACCGGGGAGCTGTTTTTT; cdr3_aa: CASSYGAFANTGELFF
d_call: .; clone_size: .; j_call: TRBJ1-3; v_call: TRBV7-3; cdr3_nt: TGTGCCAGCAGCCTGGGAGGCTCTGGAAACACCATATATTTT; cdr3_aa: CASSLGGSGNTIYF
d_call: .; clone_size: .; j_call: TRBJ1-2; v_call: TRBV6-5; cdr3_nt: TGTGCCAGCAGCGATACAGGGTCGGGTGGCTACACCTTC; cdr3_aa: CASSDTGSGGYTF
d_call: TRBD2; clone_size: .; j_call: TRBJ2-5; v_call: TRBV11-3; cdr3_nt: TGTGCCAGCAGCTCAAGACTAGCCCTACAAGAGACCCAGTACTTC; cdr3_aa: CASSSRLALQETQYF
d_call: TRBD2; clone_size: .; j_call: TRBJ2-5; v_call: TRBV28; cdr3_nt: TGTGCCAGCAGTCTCGGGACTATCCAAGAGACCCAGTACTTC; cdr3_aa: CASSLGTIQETQYF
d_call: .; clone_size: .; j_call: TRBJ2-7; v_call: TRBV18; cdr3_nt: TGTGCCAGCTCACTGCCAGCGGCCGAGCAGTACTTC; cdr3_aa: CASSLPAAEQYF
d_call: TRBD1; clone_size: .; j_call: TRBJ1-2; v_call: TRBV12-5; cdr3_nt: TGTGCTAGTGGTTTGGCGCCGACAGGGGGCAATGGCTACACCTTC; cdr3_aa: CASGLAPTGGNGYTF
d_call: .; clone_size: .; j_call: TRBJ2-5; v_call: TRBV28; cdr3_nt: TGTGCCAGCAGTTCTCAAGGGGTAGTGGAGACCCAGTACTTC; cdr3_aa: CASSSQGVVETQYF
d_call: .; clone_size: .; j_call: TRBJ1-1; v_call: TRBV28; cdr3_nt: TGTGCCAGCAGTTTGCCTGACTCGAACACTGAAGCTTTCTTT; cdr3_aa: CASSLPDSNTEAFF
d_call: .; clone_size: .; j_call: TRBJ1-2; v_call: TRBV5-1; cdr3_nt: TGCGCCAGCAGCTTGGAGCCAGGGATCTATGGCTACACCTTC; cdr3_aa: CASSLEPGIYGYTF
d_call: .; clone_size: .; j_call: TRBJ2-2; v_call: TRBV9; cdr3_nt: TGTGCCAGCAGCGGCCCTCTAGCTGATTCGAACACCGGGGAGCTGTTTTTT; cdr3_aa: CASSGPLADSNTGELFF